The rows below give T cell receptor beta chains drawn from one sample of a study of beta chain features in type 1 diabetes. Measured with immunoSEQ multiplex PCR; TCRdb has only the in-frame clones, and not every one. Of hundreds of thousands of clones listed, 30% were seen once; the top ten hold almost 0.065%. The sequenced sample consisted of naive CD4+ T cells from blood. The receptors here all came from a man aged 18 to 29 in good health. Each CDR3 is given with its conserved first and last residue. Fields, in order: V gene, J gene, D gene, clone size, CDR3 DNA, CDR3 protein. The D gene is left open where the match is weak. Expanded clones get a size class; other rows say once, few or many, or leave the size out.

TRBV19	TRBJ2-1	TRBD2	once	TGTGCCAGTAGGGTTAGCGGGATAGGAAATGAGCAGTTCTTC	CASRVSGIGNEQFF
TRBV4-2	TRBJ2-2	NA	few	TGTGCCAGCAGCGCCCAGGCCCCGTTTGACGGGGAGCTGTTTTTT	CASSAQAPFDGELFF
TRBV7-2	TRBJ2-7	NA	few	TGTGCCAGCAGCTTAGTGTCAGGCCAGGGGGAGCAGTACTTC	CASSLVSGQGEQYF
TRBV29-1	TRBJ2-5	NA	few	TGCAGCGTTGCGGCAGCCCAAGAGACCCAGTACTTC	CSVAAAQETQYF
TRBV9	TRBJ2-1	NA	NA	TGTGCCAGCAGCGTAGAGGGGGGCTCCTACAATGAGCAGTTCTTC	CASSVEGGSYNEQFF
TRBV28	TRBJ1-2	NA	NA	TGTGCCAGCGGAAAACAGGAGAACTATGGCTACACCTTC	CASGKQENYGYTF
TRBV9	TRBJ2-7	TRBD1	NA	TGTGCCAGCAGCCAAGGACAGGGGTACTACGAGCAGTACTTC	CASSQGQGYYEQYF
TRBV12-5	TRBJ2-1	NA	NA	TGTGCTAGTGGTTTGGGCGACAGGTACAATGAGCAGTTCTTC	CASGLGDRYNEQFF
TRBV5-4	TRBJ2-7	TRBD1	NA	TGTGCCAGCAGCAGACCGGGACAGGGGGCTTACGAGCAGTACTTC	CASSRPGQGAYEQYF
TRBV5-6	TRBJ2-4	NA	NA	TGTGCCAGCAGCTTGGAAGGGAGTATAATAGCCAAAAACATTCAGTACTTC	CASSLEGSIIAKNIQYF
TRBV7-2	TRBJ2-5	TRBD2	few	TGTGCCAGCAGCTTAGCTAGCGGGGAGACCCAGTACTTC	CASSLASGETQYF
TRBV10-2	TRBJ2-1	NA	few	TGCGCCAGCAGTGAGAGGCGCGTAAGCGGCAATGAGCAGTTCTTC	CASSERRVSGNEQFF
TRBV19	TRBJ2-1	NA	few	TGTGCCAGTAGTATCGCGAAGGGTGAGCAGTTCTTC	CASSIAKGEQFF
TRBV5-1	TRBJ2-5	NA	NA	TGCGCCAGCAGCTTGGTCGCGGGTTATGAGACCCAGTACTTC	CASSLVAGYETQYF
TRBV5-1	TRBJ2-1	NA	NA	TGCGCCAGCGAAAAGTTAGAGGGGGATGAGCAGTTCTTC	CASEKLEGDEQFF
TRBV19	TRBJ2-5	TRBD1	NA	TGTGCCAGTAGCCCGACAGGGGTCCAAGAGACCCAGTACTTC	CASSPTGVQETQYF
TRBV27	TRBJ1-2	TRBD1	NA	TGTGCCAGCAGTGAACAGGGGGTGAATGGCTACACCTTC	CASSEQGVNGYTF
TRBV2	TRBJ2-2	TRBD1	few	TGTGCCAGCAGAGTTGACCGGGACAGGGAGGTTACCGGGGAGCTGTTTTTT	CASRVDRDREVTGELFF
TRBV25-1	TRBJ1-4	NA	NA	TGTGCCAGCAGGGGATACAGTGAAAAACTGTTTTTT	CASRGYSEKLFF
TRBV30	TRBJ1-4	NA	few	TGTGCCTGGAGTGACACCATGGAGGGGCCCCTGGGCAAACTGTTTTTT	CAWSDTMEGPLGKLFF
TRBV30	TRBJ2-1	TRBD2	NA	TGTGCCTGGAGTGCAGTTCTAGCGGGAGGGCCGGGGTACAATGAGCAGTTCTTC	CAWSAVLAGGPGYNEQFF
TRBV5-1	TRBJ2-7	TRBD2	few	TGCGCCAGCAGCTTGGGACTAGCGGGAGAGATCGAGCAGTACTTC	CASSLGLAGEIEQYF
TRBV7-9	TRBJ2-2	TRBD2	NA	TGTGCCAGCAGCTCGCGACTAGCGGGAAGGACCGGGGAGCTGTTTTTT	CASSSRLAGRTGELFF
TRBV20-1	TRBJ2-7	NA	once	TGCAGTGCTTCAGTTACCTACGAGCAGTACTTC	CSASVTYEQYF
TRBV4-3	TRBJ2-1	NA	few	TGCGCCAGCAGCCCTAGAACAAGGACCTACAATGAGCAGTTCTTC	CASSPRTRTYNEQFF
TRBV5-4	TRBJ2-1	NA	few	TGTGCCAGCAGCTTGGACCGCAATGAGCAGTTCTTC	CASSLDRNEQFF
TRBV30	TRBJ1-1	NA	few	TGTGCCTGGAGTGTCCGAGACTCGGCTTTCTTT	CAWSVRDSAFF
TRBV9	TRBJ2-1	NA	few	TGTGCCAGCAGCGTAGGGTCCTACAATGAGCAGTTCTTC	CASSVGSYNEQFF
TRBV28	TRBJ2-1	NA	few	TGTGCCAGCAGTTTACGGGCAGGGTTGAGAAACAATGAGCAGTTCTTC	CASSLRAGLRNNEQFF
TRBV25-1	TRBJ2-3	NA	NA	TGTGCCAGCAGTATTGGGGCCCTTGGTACGCAGTATTTT	CASSIGALGTQYF
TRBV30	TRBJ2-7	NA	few	TGTGCCTGGAGTCCGGGTGGCCCCTACGAGCAGTACTTC	CAWSPGGPYEQYF
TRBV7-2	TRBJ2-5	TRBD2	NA	TGTGCCAGCAGCTTAGTTAGCGGGGGTACTCAAGAGACCCAGTACTTC	CASSLVSGGTQETQYF
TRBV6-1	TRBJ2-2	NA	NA	TGTGCCAGCAGTGTAATCGGTAGGGACGCCGGGGAGCCGTTTTTT	CASSVIGRDAGEPFF
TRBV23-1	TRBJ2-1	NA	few	TGCGCCAGCAGTCAATATCACAGATCCTACAATGAGCAGTTCTTC	CASSQYHRSYNEQFF
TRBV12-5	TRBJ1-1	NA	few	TGTGCTAGTGGCATGCAGGGAGAGGCTTTCTTT	CASGMQGEAFF
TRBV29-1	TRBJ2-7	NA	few	TGCAGCGGGCGGGACTTCTACGAGCAGTACTTC	CSGRDFYEQYF
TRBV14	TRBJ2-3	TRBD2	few	TGTGCCAGCAGTCCGGCTAGCGGGAGCCAAACGCAGTATTTT	CASSPASGSQTQYF
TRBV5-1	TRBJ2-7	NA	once	TGCGCCAGCAGCTTGGTCCCCTACGAGCAGTACTTC	CASSLVPYEQYF
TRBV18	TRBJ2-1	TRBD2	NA	TGTGCCAGCTCCCCTGGGACTAGCGGGAGGCCGTTCTTC	CASSPGTSGRPFF
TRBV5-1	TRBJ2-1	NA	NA	TGCGCCAGCAGCTCCCGAGTGGGCGGAGGCTCCTACAATGAGCAGTTCTTC	CASSSRVGGGSYNEQFF